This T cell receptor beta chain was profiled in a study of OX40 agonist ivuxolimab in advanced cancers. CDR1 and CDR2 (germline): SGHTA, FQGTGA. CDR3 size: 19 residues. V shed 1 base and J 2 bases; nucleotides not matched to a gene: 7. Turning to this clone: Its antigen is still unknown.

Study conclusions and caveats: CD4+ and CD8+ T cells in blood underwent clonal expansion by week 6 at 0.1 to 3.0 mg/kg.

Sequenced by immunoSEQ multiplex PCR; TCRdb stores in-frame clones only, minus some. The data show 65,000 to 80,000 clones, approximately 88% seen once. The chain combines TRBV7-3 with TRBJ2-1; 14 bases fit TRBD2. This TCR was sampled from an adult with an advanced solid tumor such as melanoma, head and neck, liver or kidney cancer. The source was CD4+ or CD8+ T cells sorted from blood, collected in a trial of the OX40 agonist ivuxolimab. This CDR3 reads CASSLKGLAGDGPYNEQFF. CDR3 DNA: TGTGCCAGCAGCTTAAAGGGACTAGCGGGAGACGGGCCCTACAATGAGCAGTTCTTC.